The clone carrying this T cell receptor beta chain was observed a single time. Its specificity is unknown. The table came from immunoSEQ multiplex PCR; TCRdb's copy has only in-frame clones and leaves some out. The sample consists of roughly 40,000 clones, around 85% of them appearing once. This sample was included in a study of STAT5B mutations in CD4+ large granular lymphocyte leukemia. Study-level points and caveats: Main leukemic clonotypes were patient-specific, but more than 20% appeared at low frequency elsewhere. Patient CD4-sorted repertoires looked more clonal than healthy CD4+ repertoires, even without putative leukemic clones.

The CDR3 consists of 15 residues. CDR1 and CDR2 (germline): MNHEY, SVGAGI. The V gene lost 2 bases and the J gene lost 5 bases, with 15 bases spanning the gap. The rearrangement joins TRBV6-5 to TRBJ1-2, with unresolved D. Sequenced sample: CD4+ T cells from blood buffy coats. The sequence was collected from a human donor in good health. The CDR3 here is CASSYAPWAKYGYTF. The CDR3 DNA sequence: TGTGCCAGCAGTTACGCCCCCTGGGCAAAATATGGCTACACCTTC.